The 16 T cell receptor beta chains in this list originate from one sample, sequenced in a study of blood T cell repertoires in COVID-19. TCRdb's table, derived via immunoSEQ multiplex PCR, lists solely in-frame clones and lacks some. The data show about 140,000 clones, 80% to 85% seen once. The sequenced sample consisted of peripheral blood. These receptors came from a woman aged 55-75 years with acute or convalescent COVID-19.

The chain links TRBV28 to TRBJ2-3; D is unresolved. The CDR3 spans 14 residues. Germline V gene lookup returns CDR1 MDHEN and CDR2 SYDVKM. Trimming took off 7 bases at V and 6 bases at J, with 17 bases between the two ends. CDR3 residues: CASTRGDEWDTQYF. As DNA, the CDR3 is TGTGCCAGCACCAGAGGAGACGAGTGGGATACGCAGTATTTT.

This clone was counted once. The J gene is TRBJ2-5, the V gene TRBV18; 9 nucleotides agree with TRBD1. The CDR3 length is 15 residues. Germline V gene lookup returns CDR1 KGHSH and CDR2 LQKENI. The V and J ends lost 6 bases and 5 bases, in that order; junction bases with no gene match: 10. The CDR3 bases are TGTGCCAGCTCCCCATGGGACAGGGATGGTGAGACCCAGTACTTC. This sequence encodes CASSPWDRDGETQYF.

The chain joins TRBV19 to TRBJ2-6; no clear D gene. V lost 6 bases to trimming and J lost 4 bases, with 13 bases between them. Germline V gene sequence: CDR1 LNHDA, CDR2 SQIVND (reference sequence). The CDR3 contains 15 residues. The CDR3 loop is CASSNTVYGANVLTF. Written as DNA, the CDR3 is TGTGCCAGTAGCAATACGGTGTACGGGGCCAACGTCCTGACTTTC.

The sample holds a few counts of this clone. The chain employs TRBV19 and TRBJ2-7; TRBD2 aligns across 7 bases. The CDR3 spans 15 residues. J lost 2 bases, V lost 0 bases, and 4 bases had no gene match. Germline V CDR1 and CDR2: LNHDA, SQIVND (reference sequence). The CDR3 region has the DNA TGTGCCAGTAGTATAGATGGGGCGGGAGCCTACGAGCAGTACTTC. Translated: CASSIDGAGAYEQYF.

The CDR3: CASSFASSYEQYF. In nucleotides, the CDR3 is TGTGCCAGCAGCTTTGCTAGCTCCTACGAGCAGTACTTC. The chain is built from TRBV7-2 and TRBJ2-7, with D unclear. The CDR3 covers 13 residues. The germline gives CDR1 SGHTA, CDR2 FQGNSA. Between the trimmed V and J ends, which lost 3 bases and 0 bases, there was a span of 6 bases.

The gene calls are TRBV29-1 and TRBJ1-1; TRBD1 might be the D (5 bases). The length of the CDR3 is 12 residues. V dropped 3 bases and J dropped 7 bases, with 12 bases sitting between them. From germline, CDR1 is SQVTM and CDR2 ANQGSEA. This CDR3 is CSVEASQGEAFF. CDR3 sequence (DNA): TGCAGCGTTGAGGCCTCCCAGGGTGAAGCTTTCTTT.

This chain links TRBV3-1 (or the pseudogene TRBV3-2) with TRBJ2-3; D may be TRBD1 (5 bases). This CDR3 has 14 amino acids. Trimming took off 1 base at V and 6 bases at J, with 11 bases between the two ends. Germline V gene sequence: CDR1 LGHDT, CDR2 YNNKEL (reference sequence). The CDR3 sequence: CASSQGLGVDTQYF. The CDR3 DNA follows: TGTGCCAGCAGCCAAGGGCTAGGGGTTGATACGCAGTATTTT.

The chain links TRBV18 to TRBJ2-1, with 9 bases matching TRBD2. CDR1 and CDR2 (germline): KGHSH, LQKENI. The CDR3 length is 15 residues. Trimming took 5 bases from V and 9 from J; bases not matched to a gene: 11. The CDR3 reads CASSGISGSESEQFF. For the CDR3, the DNA is TGTGCCAGCTCAGGGATTAGCGGGAGTGAAAGTGAGCAGTTCTTC. The full variable domain, rest sourced from reference TRBV18 and TRBJ2-1, is NAGVMQNPRHLVRRRGQEARLRCSPMKGHSHVYWYRQLPEEGLKFMVYLQKENIIDESGMPKERFSAEFPKEGPSILRIQQVVRGDSAAYFCASSGISGSESEQFFGPGTRLTVL.

The V gene is TRBV5-1, the J gene TRBJ2-7; TRBD2 is a possible D gene (6 bases). The germline V gene has CDR1 SGHRS and CDR2 YFSETQ. The V end was cut by 4 bases, the J end by 2 bases, with 10 bases between. The CDR3 covers 13 residues. DNA for the CDR3: TGCGCCAGCAGCCCAGGGACTGCCTACGAGCAGTACTTC. As protein: CASSPGTAYEQYF. Full variable domain (rest looked up from reference TRBV5-1 and TRBJ2-7): KAGVTQTPRYLIKTRGQQVTLSCSPISGHRSVSWYQQTPGQGLQFLFEYFSETQRNKGNFPGRFSGRQFSNSRSEMNVSTLELGDSALYLCASSPGTAYEQYFGPGTRLTVT.

This clone was found a few times. The CDR3, as DNA: TGTGCCAGCCGTCAACAGGGACCCTCGGAAAAACTGTTTTTT. It translates to CASRQQGPSEKLFF. The chain carries TRBV28 and TRBJ1-4; possible D gene TRBD1, 6 bases. V was pared by 8 bases and J by 8 bases, with 18 bases between. This CDR3 comprises 14 residues. Germline-derived CDR1 and CDR2 are MDHEN and SYDVKM. The full variable domain, in which reference TRBV28 and TRBJ1-4 provide the parts outside the CDR3, is DVKVTQSSRYLVKRTGEKVFLECVQDMDHENMFWYRQDPGLGLRLIYFSYDVKMKEKGDIPEGYSVSREKKERFSLILESASTNQTSMYLCASRQQGPSEKLFFGSGTQLSVL.

As concerns this clone: Compared with germline, one end of the junction differs, possibly owing to a read error. The chain couples TRBV7-9 to TRBJ1-5; D is ambiguous. The CDR3 is 13 residues long. The germline V gene has CDR1 SEHNR and CDR2 FQNEAQ (reference sequence). The CDR3 here is CASSLGGNPPQHF. The CDR3, as DNA: TGTGCCAGCAGCTTAGGAGGGAATCCGCCCCAGCATTTT.

This chain uses TRBV9 with TRBJ2-2, with 9 bases matching TRBD2. CDR3 length: 16 residues. The J segment lost 1 base and the V segment lost 2 bases, leaving 3 bases of the junction unmatched. CDR1 and CDR2 from the germline V gene are SGDLS and YYNGEE. The CDR3 sequence is CASSVIAGENTGELFF. Written as DNA, the CDR3 is TGTGCCAGCAGCGTGATAGCGGGAGAGAACACCGGGGAGCTGTTTTTT.

The gene calls are TRBV18 and TRBJ1-1, with 7 positions matching TRBD1. Germline V gives CDR1 KGHSH, CDR2 LQKENI. The CDR3 has 16 residues. V lost 3 bases and J lost 1; bases outside the gene matches: 8. The CDR3 loop is CASSPRQGGENTEAFF. CDR3 nucleotide sequence: TGTGCCAGCTCACCCCGACAGGGAGGAGAGAACACTGAAGCTTTCTTT.

The gene calls are TRBV6-5 and TRBJ1-5; D is possibly TRBD1 (6 bases). Germline V gene sequence: CDR1 MNHEY, CDR2 SVGAGI. Trimming shortened V by 6 bases and J by 2 bases, and 11 bases separated the two germline ends. The length of the CDR3 is 14 residues. In DNA, the CDR3 is TGTGCCAGCAGAGGACGACAGGGCAATCAGCCCCAGCATTTT. It is translated as CASRGRQGNQPQHF.

The chain links TRBV28 to TRBJ1-4; TRBD1 aligns across 8 bases. CDR3 length: 15 amino acids. Germline V gene data show CDR1 as MDHEN and CDR2 as SYDVKM. V gave up 4 bases and J gave up 8 bases; unmatched junction bases: 9. CDR3 region: CASSSRTGLREKLFF. CDR3 nucleotide sequence: TGTGCCAGCAGTTCAAGGACAGGGTTAAGGGAAAAACTGTTTTTT.

The chain joins TRBV5-5 to TRBJ1-1; D might be TRBD1 (5 bases). Germline V CDR1 and CDR2: SGHKS, YYEKEE (reference sequence). V was clipped by 6 bases and J by 3 bases, with 12 bases between them. This CDR3 contains 13 residues. The chain's CDR3 is CASTPGVYTEAFF. For the CDR3, the DNA is TGTGCCAGCACCCCGGGGGTCTACACTGAAGCTTTCTTT.